The rows below give T cell receptor beta chains drawn from one sample of a study of blood T cell repertoires in COVID-19. The protocol was immunoSEQ multiplex PCR, while the TCRdb copy is restricted to in-frame clones and leaves out a portion. The sample carries approximately 250,000 clones, around 90% recorded once. The specimen sequenced was PBMCs or T cells enriched from blood (not recorded which). Receptors originate from a woman in her twenties or thirties who had recovered from COVID-19. The CDR3 runs from the conserved cysteine through the conserved F or W. The D gene is left open where the match is weak. Clone size is stated in some rows and not others, as once, few, many or a class when expanded.

J: TRBJ2-7; D: NA; size: NA; V: TRBV28; DNA: TGTGCCAGCAGTCAGGGTGTCCCTTACGAGCAGTACTTC; CDR3: CASSQGVPYEQYF
J: TRBJ2-2; D: NA; size: NA; V: TRBV19; DNA: TGTGCCAGTAGTAGTACGGGGGGCGCCAACACCGGGGAGCTGTTTTTT; CDR3: CASSSTGGANTGELFF
J: TRBJ2-3; D: NA; size: NA; V: TRBV29-1; DNA: TGCAGCGTTGCGTCGGGGTTTAGCACAGATACGCAGTATTTT; CDR3: CSVASGFSTDTQYF
J: TRBJ1-1; D: NA; size: once; V: TRBV24-1; DNA: TGTGCCACCAGTGACCCTGCCGAGGCCACTGAAGCTTTCTTT; CDR3: CATSDPAEATEAFF
J: TRBJ2-7; D: NA; size: NA; V: TRBV11-3; DNA: TGTGCCAGCAGCTTCGGGGGTACAAGCTCCTACGAGCAGTACTTC; CDR3: CASSFGGTSSYEQYF
J: TRBJ1-3; D: TRBD1; size: NA; V: TRBV3-1/TRBV3-2; DNA: TGTGCCAGCAGCCAGCGAGCGGGACAGGGGGCAACGTCCATATATTTT; CDR3: CASSQRAGQGATSIYF
J: TRBJ2-1; D: NA; size: NA; V: TRBV11-2; DNA: TGTGCCAGCAGCTTAGGAGGGGCGGGGAACAATGAGCAGTTCTTC; CDR3: CASSLGGAGNNEQFF
J: TRBJ2-7; D: NA; size: NA; V: TRBV6-5; DNA: TGTGCCAGCAGTTACCCCCTCTACGAGCAGTACTTC; CDR3: CASSYPLYEQYF
J: TRBJ2-7; D: TRBD2; size: NA; V: TRBV29-1; DNA: TGCAGCGTTGAAAAAAGGCGGGAGGGCCTCTACGAGCAGTACTTC; CDR3: CSVEKRREGLYEQYF
J: TRBJ2-5; D: TRBD2; size: NA; V: TRBV19; DNA: TGTGCCAGTGCAAAGGGAGCTAGCGGGGAAGAGACCCAGTACTTC; CDR3: CASAKGASGEETQYF
J: TRBJ2-1; D: TRBD2; size: NA; V: TRBV7-6; DNA: TGTGCCAGCAGCCCCCGGGCTAGCGGGGGCGATGAGCAGTTCTTC; CDR3: CASSPRASGGDEQFF
J: TRBJ1-5; D: NA; size: NA; V: TRBV6-2/TRBV6-3; DNA: TGTGCCAGCAGCGCAAAGCTTAATCAGCCCCAGCATTTT; CDR3: CASSAKLNQPQHF
J: TRBJ2-2; D: TRBD2; size: few; V: TRBV7-2; DNA: TGTGCCAGCAGCTCGGCACTAGCGGTAAACACCGGGGAGCTGTTTTTT; CDR3: CASSSALAVNTGELFF
J: TRBJ1-2; D: TRBD1; size: NA; V: TRBV7-2; DNA: TGTGCCAGCAGCCAGGCCCGGACAGGGGTCTATGGCTACACCTTC; CDR3: CASSQARTGVYGYTF
J: TRBJ2-1; D: NA; size: NA; V: TRBV11-3; DNA: TGTGCCAGCAGCTTAACCAGGGGTGGGAACAATGAGCAGTTCTTC; CDR3: CASSLTRGGNNEQFF
J: TRBJ2-7; D: NA; size: NA; V: TRBV7-6; DNA: TGTGCCAGCAGCTTAACCAGGGCCTCCGAGCAGTACTTC; CDR3: CASSLTRASEQYF
J: TRBJ1-1; D: TRBD1; size: NA; V: TRBV4-1; DNA: TGCGCCAGCAGGCTTCAGGGGGCAAGTAAAACTGAAGCTTTCTTT; CDR3: CASRLQGASKTEAFF